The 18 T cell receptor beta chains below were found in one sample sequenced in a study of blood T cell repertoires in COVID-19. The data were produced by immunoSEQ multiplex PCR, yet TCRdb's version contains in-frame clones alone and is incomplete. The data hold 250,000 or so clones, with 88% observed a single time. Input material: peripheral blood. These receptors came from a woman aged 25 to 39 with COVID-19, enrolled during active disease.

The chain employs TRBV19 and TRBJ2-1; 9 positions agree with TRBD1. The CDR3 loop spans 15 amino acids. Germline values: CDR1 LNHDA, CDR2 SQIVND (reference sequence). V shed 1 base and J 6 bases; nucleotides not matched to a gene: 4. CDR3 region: CASSIGQGVTNEQFF. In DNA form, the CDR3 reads TGTGCCAGTAGTATAGGACAGGGGGTAACCAATGAGCAGTTCTTC.

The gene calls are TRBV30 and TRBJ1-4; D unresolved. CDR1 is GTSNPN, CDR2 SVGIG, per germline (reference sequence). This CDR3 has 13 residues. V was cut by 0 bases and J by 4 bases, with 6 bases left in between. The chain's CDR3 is CAWSVRYNEKLFF. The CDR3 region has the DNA TGTGCCTGGAGTGTACGGTATAATGAAAAACTGTTTTTT. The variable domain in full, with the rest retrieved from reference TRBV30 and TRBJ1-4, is SQTIHQWPATLVQPVGSPLSLECTVEGTSNPNLYWYRQAAGRGLQLLFYSVGIGQISSEVPQNLSASRPQDRQFILSSKKLLLSDSGFYLCAWSVRYNEKLFFGSGTQLSVL.

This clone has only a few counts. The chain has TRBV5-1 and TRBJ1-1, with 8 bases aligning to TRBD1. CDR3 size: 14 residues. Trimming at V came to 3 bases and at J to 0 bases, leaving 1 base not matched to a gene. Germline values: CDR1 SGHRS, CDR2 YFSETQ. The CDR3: CASSWTGLNTEAFF. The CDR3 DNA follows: TGCGCCAGCAGCTGGACAGGGTTGAACACTGAAGCTTTCTTT.

The CDR3 nucleotides are TGTGCCAGCAGCGTAGGGACAGGGAATGAAAAACTGTTTTTT. Translating gives CASSVGTGNEKLFF. The V call is TRBV9, the J call TRBJ1-4, with 8 nucleotides matching TRBD1. The trim removed 0 bases at V and 5 bases at J, leaving 0 bases unmatched. The length of the CDR3 is 14 residues. Germline V gene lookup returns CDR1 SGDLS and CDR2 YYNGEE.

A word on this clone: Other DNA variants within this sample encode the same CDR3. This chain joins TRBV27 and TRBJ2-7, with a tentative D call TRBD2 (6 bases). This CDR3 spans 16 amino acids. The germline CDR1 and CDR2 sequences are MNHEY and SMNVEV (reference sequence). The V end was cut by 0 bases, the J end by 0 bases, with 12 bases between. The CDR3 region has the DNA TGTGCCAGCAGTTTATCGGGAACGGGGGACTCCTACGAGCAGTACTTC. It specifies CASSLSGTGDSYEQYF.

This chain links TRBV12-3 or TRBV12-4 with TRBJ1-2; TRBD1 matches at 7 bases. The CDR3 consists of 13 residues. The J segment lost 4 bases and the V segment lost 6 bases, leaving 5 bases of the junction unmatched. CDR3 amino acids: CASRPGTVYGYTF. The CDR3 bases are TGTGCCAGCAGGCCCGGGACAGTCTATGGCTACACCTTC.

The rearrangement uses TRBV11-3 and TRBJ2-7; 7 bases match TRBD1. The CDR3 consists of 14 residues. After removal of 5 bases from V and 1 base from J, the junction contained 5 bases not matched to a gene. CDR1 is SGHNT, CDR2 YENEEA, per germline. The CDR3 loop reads CASSPGDSSYEQYV. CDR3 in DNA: TGTGCCAGCAGCCCAGGGGACAGTTCCTACGAGCAGTACGTC.

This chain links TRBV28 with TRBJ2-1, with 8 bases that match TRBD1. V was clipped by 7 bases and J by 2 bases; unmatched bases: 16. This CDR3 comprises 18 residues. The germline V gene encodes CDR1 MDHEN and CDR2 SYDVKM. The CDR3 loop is CASTTMSGGASTYNEQFF. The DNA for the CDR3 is TGTGCCAGCACCACTATGTCAGGGGGCGCATCCACCTACAATGAGCAGTTCTTC.

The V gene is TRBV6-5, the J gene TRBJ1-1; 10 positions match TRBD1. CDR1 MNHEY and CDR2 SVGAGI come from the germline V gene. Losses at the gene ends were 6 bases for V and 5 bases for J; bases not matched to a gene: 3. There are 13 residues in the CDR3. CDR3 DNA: TGTGCCAGCAGGGGGGACAGGGGAACTGAAGCTTTCTTT. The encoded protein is CASRGDRGTEAFF.

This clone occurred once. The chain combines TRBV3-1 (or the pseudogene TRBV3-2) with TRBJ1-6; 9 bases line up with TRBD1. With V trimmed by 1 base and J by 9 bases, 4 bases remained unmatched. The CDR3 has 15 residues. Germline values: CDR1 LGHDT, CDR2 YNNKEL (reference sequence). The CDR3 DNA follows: TGTGCCAGCAGCCAAGCCGGGACAGGGCTTTCACCCCTCCACTTT. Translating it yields CASSQAGTGLSPLHF.

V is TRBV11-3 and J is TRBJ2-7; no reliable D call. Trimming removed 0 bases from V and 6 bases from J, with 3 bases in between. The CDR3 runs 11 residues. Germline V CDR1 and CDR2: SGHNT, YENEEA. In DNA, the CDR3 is TGTGCCAGCAGCTTAGATCGCGAGCAGTACGTC. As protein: CASSLDREQYV.

The CDR3 DNA follows: TGTGCCAGCAGCACTACTGGCACAGATACGCAGTATTTT. Its protein is CASSTTGTDTQYF. V gene TRBV14 combines with J gene TRBJ2-3, with D uncertain. The germline V gene has CDR1 SGHDN and CDR2 FVKESK. The CDR3 length is 13 residues. The ends were cut back, 5 bases at V and 1 base at J, with 7 bases in the middle.

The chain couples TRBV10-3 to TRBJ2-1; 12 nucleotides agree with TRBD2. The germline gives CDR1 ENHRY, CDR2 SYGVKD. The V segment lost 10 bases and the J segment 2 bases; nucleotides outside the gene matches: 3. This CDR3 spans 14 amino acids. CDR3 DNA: TGTGCCACTCTAGCGGGGGGGCCCTACAATGAGCAGTTCTTC. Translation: CATLAGGPYNEQFF.

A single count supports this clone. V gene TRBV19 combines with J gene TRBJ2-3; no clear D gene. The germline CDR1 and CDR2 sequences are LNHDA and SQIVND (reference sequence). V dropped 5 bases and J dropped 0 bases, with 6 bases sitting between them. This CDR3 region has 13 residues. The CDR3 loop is CASSRVSTDTQYF. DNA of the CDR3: TGTGCCAGTAGTCGGGTTAGCACAGATACGCAGTATTTT.

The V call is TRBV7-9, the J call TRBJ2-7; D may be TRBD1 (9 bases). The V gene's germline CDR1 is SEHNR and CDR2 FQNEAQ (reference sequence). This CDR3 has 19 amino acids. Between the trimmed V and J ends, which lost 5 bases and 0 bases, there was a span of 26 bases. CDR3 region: CASSRHRGLSGESSYEQYV. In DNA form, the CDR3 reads TGTGCCAGCAGCCGCCACAGGGGGCTTAGCGGGGAGAGCTCCTACGAGCAGTACGTC.

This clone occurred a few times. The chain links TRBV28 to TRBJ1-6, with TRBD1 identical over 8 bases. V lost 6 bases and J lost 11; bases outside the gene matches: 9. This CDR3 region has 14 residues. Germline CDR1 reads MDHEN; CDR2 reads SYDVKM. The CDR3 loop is CASSPGQGTTPLHF. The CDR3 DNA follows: TGTGCCAGCAGCCCTGGACAGGGAACGACACCCCTCCACTTT.

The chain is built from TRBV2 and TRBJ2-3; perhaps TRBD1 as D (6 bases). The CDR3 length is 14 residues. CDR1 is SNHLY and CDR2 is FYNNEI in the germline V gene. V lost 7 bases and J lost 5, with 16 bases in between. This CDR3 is CASTRQDQIDTQYF. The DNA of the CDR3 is TGTGCCAGCACCCGACAGGATCAAATAGATACGCAGTATTTT.

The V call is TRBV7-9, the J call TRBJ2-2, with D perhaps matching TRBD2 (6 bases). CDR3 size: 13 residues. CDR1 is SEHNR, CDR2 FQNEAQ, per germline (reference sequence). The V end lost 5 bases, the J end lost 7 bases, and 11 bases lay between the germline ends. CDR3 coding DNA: TGTGCCAGCAGCCCGGAGGGCGGCGGGGAGCTGTTTTTT. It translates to CASSPEGGGELFF.